This TCR beta chain is from a study of T cell responses to AZD1222 COVID-19 vaccine. Study conclusions and caveats: Donors were mostly white British, more females; clonal diversity possibly underestimated.

Using immunoSEQ multiplex PCR, the repertoire was profiled, and TCRdb retains in-frame clones only, with some absent. The repertoire includes 95,000 to 150,000 clones, around 90% of them detected once, and approximately 2.6% sits in the top ten. Notes on this clone: What it binds is not known.

The CDR3 extends over 13 amino acids. V shed 10 bases and J shed 0 bases, with 10 bases lying between them. CDR1 MNHEY and CDR2 SMNVEV come from the germline V gene (reference sequence). This chain joins TRBV27 and TRBJ1-3; D gene ambiguous. Source: peripheral blood, taken 28 days after the second AZD1222 dose. The origin of this receptor is an adult who received the AZD1222 COVID-19 vaccine. The CDR3: CATCDLSGNTIYF. Written as DNA, the CDR3 is TGTGCCACGTGCGATCTCTCTGGAAACACCATATATTTT.